The source of this T cell receptor beta chain is a study of beta chain features in type 1 diabetes. Study observations and caveats: Patients' naive, central memory and regulatory TCRB repertoires appeared more alike than those of healthy donors. Shortening that was moderate but significant affected the TCRB CDR3s of Type 1 diabetes patients in all four CD4+ subsets.

J lost 4 bases, V lost 7 bases, and 5 bases had no gene match. The CDR3 is 13 amino acids. From germline, CDR1 is LNHNV and CDR2 YYDKDF (reference sequence). Worth noting for this clone: Its matching antigen is unknown.

Every isolated RNA sample was fully reverse transcribed, so sequencing captured expressed TCRB transcripts. Sequencing used immunoSEQ multiplex PCR; TCRdb keeps in-frame clones, though not all of them. The sample has under 850,000 clones, 13% seen once; the top ten hold approximately 0.021%. This chain joins TRBV15 and TRBJ2-7; 9 bases agree with TRBD2. Input material: naive CD4+ T cells from blood. The origin of this receptor is a man aged 18 to 29 with type 1 diabetes. The CDR3 protein is CATKRGDLYEQYF. DNA for the CDR3: TGTGCCACCAAGCGGGGGGATCTATACGAGCAGTACTTC.